A single sample is the source of the 7 T cell receptor beta chains below, sequenced in a study of control samples from healthy donors and cancer patients. Some clones are missing from TCRdb's copy, which holds only in-frame ones; the method was immunoSEQ multiplex PCR. This table holds tens of thousands of clones, roughly 90% found once. Sequenced: blood. All receptors come from a woman between 50 and 59 years old in good health.

V usage is TRBV11-2 and J usage is TRBJ1-3; 7 bases match TRBD1. Germline assignment: CDR1 SGHAT and CDR2 FQNNGV. V lost 3 bases to trimming and J lost 0 bases; unmatched junction nucleotides: 2. This CDR3 comprises 15 residues. CDR3 sequence: CASSFSGGSGNTIYF. The CDR3 nucleotides read TGTGCCAGCAGCTTTTCAGGGGGCTCTGGAAACACCATATATTTT. The full variable domain, its missing parts supplied by reference TRBV11-2 and TRBJ1-3, is EAGVAQSPRYKIIEKRQSVAFWCNPISGHATLYWYQQILGQGPKLLIQFQNNGVVDDSQLPKDRFSAERLKGVDSTLKIQPAKLEDSAVYLCASSFSGGSGNTIYFGEGSWLTVV.

The chain links TRBV7-3 to TRBJ2-1; perhaps TRBD1 as D (6 bases). This CDR3 is built from 12 residues. CDR1 is SGHTA and CDR2 is FQGTGA in the germline V gene. V was clipped by 4 bases and J by 8 bases, with 9 bases between them. In DNA form, the CDR3 reads TGTGCCAGCAGCTCCACAGGGTATGAGCAGTTCTTC. This encodes CASSSTGYEQFF.

The chain is built from TRBV24-1 and TRBJ2-1; no definite D call. The CDR3 contains 17 residues. The germline CDR1 and CDR2 sequences are KGHDR and SFDVKD. The V end was cut by 3 bases, the J end by 5 bases, with 19 bases between. CDR3 DNA sequence: TGTGCCACCAGTGATCCGGTACTGGCCCAGCCGAACAATGAGCAGTTCTTC. This translates into CATSDPVLAQPNNEQFF.

The V gene is TRBV28, the J gene TRBJ2-5, with TRBD1 as a possible D gene (6 bases). The V end lost 7 bases, the J end lost 3 bases, and 18 bases lay between the germline ends. The CDR3 has 15 amino acids. Germline V CDR1 and CDR2: MDHEN, SYDVKM. The CDR3 reads CASTQQGSVKETQYF. The CDR3 DNA is TGTGCCAGCACCCAACAGGGTTCCGTCAAAGAGACCCAGTACTTC.

V is TRBV19 and J is TRBJ2-7, with D hard to call. This CDR3 spans 11 amino acids. Germline V gene lookup returns CDR1 LNHDA and CDR2 SQIVND (reference sequence). V dropped 6 bases and J dropped 6 bases, with 9 bases sitting between them. The CDR3 reads CASRTPTEQYF. CDR3 coding DNA: TGTGCCAGTAGGACACCCACCGAGCAGTACTTC.

This clone came up once. This chain connects TRBV12-3 or TRBV12-4 to TRBJ2-2; D call uncertain. Deletions cut 3 bases from V and 6 bases from J, with 8 bases between. The CDR3 length is 13 residues. The CDR3, as DNA: TGTGCCAGCAGTTTTAAGCAGGCCGGGGAGCTGTTTTTT. Amino acid sequence: CASSFKQAGELFF.

The V call is TRBV7-2, the J call TRBJ2-4; the D call may be TRBD1 or TRBD2 (5 bases each). The CDR3 loop spans 14 amino acids. Per germline, CDR1 SGHTA and CDR2 FQGNSA. Between the trimmed V and J ends, which lost 4 bases and 4 bases, there was a span of 11 bases. This chain's CDR3 is CASSSRDRKNIQYF. The DNA for the CDR3 is TGTGCCAGCAGCTCCAGGGACCGAAAAAACATTCAGTACTTC.